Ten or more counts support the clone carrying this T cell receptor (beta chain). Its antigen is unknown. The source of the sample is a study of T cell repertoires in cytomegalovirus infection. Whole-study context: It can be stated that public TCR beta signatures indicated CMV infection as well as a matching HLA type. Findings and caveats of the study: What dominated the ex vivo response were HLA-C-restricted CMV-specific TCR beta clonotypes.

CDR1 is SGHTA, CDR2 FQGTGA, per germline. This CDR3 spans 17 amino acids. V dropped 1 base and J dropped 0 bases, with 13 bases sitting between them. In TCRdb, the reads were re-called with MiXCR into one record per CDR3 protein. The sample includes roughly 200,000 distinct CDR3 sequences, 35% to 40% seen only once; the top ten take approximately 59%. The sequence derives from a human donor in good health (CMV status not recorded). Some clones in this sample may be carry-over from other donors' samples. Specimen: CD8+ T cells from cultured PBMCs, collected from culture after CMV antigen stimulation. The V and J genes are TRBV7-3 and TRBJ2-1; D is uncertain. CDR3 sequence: CASSLNLRISSYNEQFF. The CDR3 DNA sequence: TGTGCCAGCAGCTTAAATTTGCGGATCAGCTCCTACAATGAGCAGTTCTTC.